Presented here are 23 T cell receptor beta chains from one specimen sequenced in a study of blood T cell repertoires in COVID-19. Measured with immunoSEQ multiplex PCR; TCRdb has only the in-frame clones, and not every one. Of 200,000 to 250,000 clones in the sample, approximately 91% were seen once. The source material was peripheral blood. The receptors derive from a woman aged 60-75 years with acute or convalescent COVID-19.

In nucleotides, the CDR3 is TGTGCCAGCAGTTTCGGGACTAGCGTCGCGGGGACCCAGTACTTC. This translates into CASSFGTSVAGTQYF. The V call is TRBV28, the J call TRBJ2-5; 10 nucleotides line up with TRBD2. Germline assignment: CDR1 MDHEN and CDR2 SYDVKM. CDR3 size: 15 residues. J was trimmed by 7 bases and V by 3 bases; bases with no gene match: 8.

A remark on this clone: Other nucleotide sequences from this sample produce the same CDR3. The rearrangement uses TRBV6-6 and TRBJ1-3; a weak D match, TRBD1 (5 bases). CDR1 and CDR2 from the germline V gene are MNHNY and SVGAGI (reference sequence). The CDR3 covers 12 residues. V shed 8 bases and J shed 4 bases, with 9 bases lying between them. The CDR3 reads CASGAGGNTIYF. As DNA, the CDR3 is TGTGCCAGCGGGGCGGGGGGAAACACCATATATTTT.

CDR3 sequence (DNA): TGTGCCAGCAGCTCCGGACAGGTACTCTCTGGAAACACCATATATTTT. It yields the protein CASSSGQVLSGNTIYF. The chain is built from TRBV7-8 and TRBJ1-3, with 7 bases fitting TRBD1. The ends lost 4 bases at V and 0 bases at J; junction bases unmatched: 6. This CDR3 spans 16 amino acids. CDR1 SGHVS and CDR2 FQNEAQ come from the germline V gene.

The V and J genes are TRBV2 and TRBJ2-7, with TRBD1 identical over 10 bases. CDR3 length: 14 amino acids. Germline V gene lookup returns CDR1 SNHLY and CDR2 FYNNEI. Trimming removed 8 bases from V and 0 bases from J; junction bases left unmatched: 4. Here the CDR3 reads CASVRTGGSYEQYF. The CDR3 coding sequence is TGTGCCAGCGTCAGGACAGGGGGCTCCTACGAGCAGTACTTC.

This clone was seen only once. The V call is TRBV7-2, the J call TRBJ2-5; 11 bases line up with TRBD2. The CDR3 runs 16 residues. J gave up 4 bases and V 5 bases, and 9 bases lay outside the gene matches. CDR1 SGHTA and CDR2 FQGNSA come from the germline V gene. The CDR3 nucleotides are TGTGCCAGCAGCGTGGATAGCGGGAGGGCCATAGAGACCCAGTACTTC. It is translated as CASSVDSGRAIETQYF.

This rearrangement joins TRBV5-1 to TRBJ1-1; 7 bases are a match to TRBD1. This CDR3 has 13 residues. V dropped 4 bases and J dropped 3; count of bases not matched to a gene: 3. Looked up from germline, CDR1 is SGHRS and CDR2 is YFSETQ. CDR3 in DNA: TGCGCCAGCAGCCGACAGGGAGACACTGAAGCTTTCTTT. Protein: CASSRQGDTEAFF.

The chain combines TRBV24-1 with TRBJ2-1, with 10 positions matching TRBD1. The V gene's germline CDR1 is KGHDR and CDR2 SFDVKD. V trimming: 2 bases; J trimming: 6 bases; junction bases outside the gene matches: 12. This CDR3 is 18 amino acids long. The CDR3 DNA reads TGTGCCACCAGTGATTCGGAAATGACAGGGGGCGGTCCCAATGAGCAGTTCTTC. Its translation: CATSDSEMTGGGPNEQFF.

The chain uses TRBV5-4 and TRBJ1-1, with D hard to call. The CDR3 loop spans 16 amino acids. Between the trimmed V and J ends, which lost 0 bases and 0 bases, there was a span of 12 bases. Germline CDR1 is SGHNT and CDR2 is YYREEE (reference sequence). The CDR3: CASSLGVGDVNTEAFF. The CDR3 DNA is TGTGCCAGCAGCTTGGGTGTGGGAGACGTGAACACTGAAGCTTTCTTT.

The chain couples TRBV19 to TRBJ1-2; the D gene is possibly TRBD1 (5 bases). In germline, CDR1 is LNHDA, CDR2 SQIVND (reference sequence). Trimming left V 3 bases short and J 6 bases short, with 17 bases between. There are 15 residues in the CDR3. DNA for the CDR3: TGTGCCAGTAGTATCTTGGTGGGGCGCAAAGATGGCTACACCTTC. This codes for CASSILVGRKDGYTF.

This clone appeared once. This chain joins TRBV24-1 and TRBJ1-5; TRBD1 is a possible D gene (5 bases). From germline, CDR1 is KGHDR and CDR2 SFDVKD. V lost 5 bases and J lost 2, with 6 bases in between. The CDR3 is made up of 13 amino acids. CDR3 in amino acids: CATSVQGNQPQHF. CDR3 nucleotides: TGTGCCACCAGTGTACAGGGCAATCAGCCCCAGCATTTT.

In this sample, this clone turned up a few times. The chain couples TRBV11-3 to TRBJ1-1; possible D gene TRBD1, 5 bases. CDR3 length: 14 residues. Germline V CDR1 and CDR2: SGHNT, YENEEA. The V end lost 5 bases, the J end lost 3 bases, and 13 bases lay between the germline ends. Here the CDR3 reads CASSPRRGDTEAFF. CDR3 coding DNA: TGTGCCAGCAGCCCCAGACGGGGGGACACTGAAGCTTTCTTT.

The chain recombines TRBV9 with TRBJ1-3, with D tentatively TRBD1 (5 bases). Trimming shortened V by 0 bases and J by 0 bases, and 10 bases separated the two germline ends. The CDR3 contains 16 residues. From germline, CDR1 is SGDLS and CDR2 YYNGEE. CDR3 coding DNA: TGTGCCAGCAGCGTAGAGGGCAGGGACTCTGGAAACACCATATATTTT. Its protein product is CASSVEGRDSGNTIYF.

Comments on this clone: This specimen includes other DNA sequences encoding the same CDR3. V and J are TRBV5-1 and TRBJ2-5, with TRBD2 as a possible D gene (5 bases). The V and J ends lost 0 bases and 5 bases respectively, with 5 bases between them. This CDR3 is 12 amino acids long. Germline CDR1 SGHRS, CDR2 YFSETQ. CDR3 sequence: CASSLAGETQYF. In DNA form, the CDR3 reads TGCGCCAGCAGCTTGGCGGGGGAGACCCAGTACTTC.

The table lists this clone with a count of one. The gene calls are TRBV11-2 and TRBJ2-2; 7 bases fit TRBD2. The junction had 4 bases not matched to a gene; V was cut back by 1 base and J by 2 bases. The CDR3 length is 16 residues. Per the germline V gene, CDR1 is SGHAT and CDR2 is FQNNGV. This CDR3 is CASSLVAGANTGELFF. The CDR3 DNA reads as TGTGCCAGCAGCTTAGTTGCGGGAGCTAACACCGGGGAGCTGTTTTTT.

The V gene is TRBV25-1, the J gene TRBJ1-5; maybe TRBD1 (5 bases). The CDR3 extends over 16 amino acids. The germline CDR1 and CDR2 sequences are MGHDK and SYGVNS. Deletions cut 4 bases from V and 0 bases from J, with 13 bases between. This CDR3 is CASSGGGFYSNQPQHF. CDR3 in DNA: TGTGCCAGCAGTGGGGGGGGGTTTTATAGCAATCAGCCCCAGCATTTT.

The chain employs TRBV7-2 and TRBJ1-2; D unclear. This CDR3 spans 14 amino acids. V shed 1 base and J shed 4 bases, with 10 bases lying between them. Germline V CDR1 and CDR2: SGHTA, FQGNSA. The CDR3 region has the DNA TGTGCCAGCAGCTTAGAGGAGGGTGGCTATGGCTACACCTTC. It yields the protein CASSLEEGGYGYTF.

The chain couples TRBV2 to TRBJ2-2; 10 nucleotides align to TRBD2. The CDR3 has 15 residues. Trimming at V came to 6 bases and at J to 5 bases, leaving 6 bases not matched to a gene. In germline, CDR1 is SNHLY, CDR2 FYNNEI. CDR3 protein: CASSTRTSGTGELFF. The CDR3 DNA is TGTGCCAGCAGCACCAGGACTAGCGGAACCGGGGAGCTGTTTTTT.

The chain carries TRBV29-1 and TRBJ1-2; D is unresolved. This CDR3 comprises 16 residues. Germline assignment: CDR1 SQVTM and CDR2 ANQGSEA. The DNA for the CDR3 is TGCACCACCTTCCGAGCGTTGACTTCAGCGAACTATGGCTACACCTTC. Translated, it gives CTTFRALTSANYGYTF.

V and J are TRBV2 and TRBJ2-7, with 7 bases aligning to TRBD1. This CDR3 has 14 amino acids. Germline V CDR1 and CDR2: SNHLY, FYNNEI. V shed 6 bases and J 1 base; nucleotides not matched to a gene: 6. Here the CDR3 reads CASRLTGSSYEQYF. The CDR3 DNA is TGTGCCAGCAGGCTGACAGGGTCTTCCTACGAGCAGTACTTC.

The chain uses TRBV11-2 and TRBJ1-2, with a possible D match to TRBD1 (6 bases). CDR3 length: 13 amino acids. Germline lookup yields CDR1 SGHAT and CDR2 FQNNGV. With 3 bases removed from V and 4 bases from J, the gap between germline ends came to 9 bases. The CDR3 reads CASSFQGSYGYTF. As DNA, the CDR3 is TGTGCCAGCAGCTTTCAGGGGTCCTATGGCTACACCTTC.

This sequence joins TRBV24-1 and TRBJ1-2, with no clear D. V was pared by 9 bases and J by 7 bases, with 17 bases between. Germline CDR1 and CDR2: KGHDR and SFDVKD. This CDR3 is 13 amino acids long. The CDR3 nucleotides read TGTGCCACCCCCCCGCCGGGAATTTTTGGCTACACCTTC. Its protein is CATPPPGIFGYTF.

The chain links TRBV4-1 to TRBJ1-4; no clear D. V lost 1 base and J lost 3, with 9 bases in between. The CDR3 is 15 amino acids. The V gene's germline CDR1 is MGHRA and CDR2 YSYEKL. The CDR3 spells CASSQGRGANEKLFF. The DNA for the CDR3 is TGCGCCAGCAGCCAAGGCAGAGGAGCTAATGAAAAACTGTTTTTT.

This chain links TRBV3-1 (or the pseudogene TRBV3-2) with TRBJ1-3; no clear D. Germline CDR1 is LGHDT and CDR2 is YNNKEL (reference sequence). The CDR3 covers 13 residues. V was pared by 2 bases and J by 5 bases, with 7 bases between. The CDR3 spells CASSQSLRNTIYF. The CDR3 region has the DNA TGTGCCAGCAGCCAATCGTTAAGAAACACCATATATTTT.